What follows describes a single TCR beta chain. This may stem from a read error, because a much larger clone lies one nucleotide away. Original analysis: Junction-only immunoSEQ sequences carried no quality scores, so filtering differed. TCRdb keeps only in-frame clones here, not all; method: immunoSEQ multiplex PCR. V and J calls and clone size are given by that table; D and trimming were obtained from the DNA. The data contain 600,000 to 750,000 clones, approximately 79% of them seen just once; the ten biggest clones take up 1.8%. The data derive from a study of shared clonotypes between healthy human individuals. Background on the study: Per donor, CD8 memory used one plate, CD8 naive used two, CD4 memory used three and CD4 naive used three.

Donors had no recently reported acute infections or vaccinations and were HIV-negative. With 4 bases removed from V and 3 bases from J, the gap between germline ends came to 10 bases. The CDR3 has 14 residues. Germline V gene data show CDR1 as MGHDK and CDR2 as SYGVNS. This TCR derives from a young woman in good health. The J gene is TRBJ1-5, the V gene TRBV25-1, with D possibly matching TRBD1 (5 bases). The sequenced sample consisted of memory CD4+ T cells sorted from blood. Subset indicated: CD45RA-negative fraction. The chain's CDR3 is CASSGSGSNQPQHF. The CDR3 DNA is TGTGCCAGCAGTGGTTCAGGGTCCAATCAGCCCCAGCATTTT.